A selection of T cell receptor beta chains follows, all from one sample in a study of shared clonotypes between healthy human individuals. Assay: immunoSEQ multiplex PCR; the TCRdb copy retains only in-frame clones and omits some. The profile shows 2.5 million or so clones, 90% to 95% of them singletons. Sequencing input: naive CD4+ T cells sorted from blood. The receptors were gathered from a man aged 18 to 30 in good health. Both conserved end residues are part of each CDR3. The order of the fields is V gene, clone size, D gene, CDR3 length, J gene, CDR3 DNA, CDR3 protein. The D gene is left open where the match is weak. Only part of the rows carry a size: once, few, many, or a class if the clone is expanded.

V: TRBV10-3; size: -; D: -; length: 16; J: TRBJ2-7; DNA: TGTGCCATCAGTGAGTCGTTCAGAATCGACCCCTACGAGCAGTACTTC; CDR3: CAISESFRIDPYEQYF
V: TRBV27; size: once; D: -; length: 14; J: TRBJ1-5; DNA: TGTGCCAGCAGTCAAACCCTGGGGAATCAGCCCCAGCATTTT; CDR3: CASSQTLGNQPQHF
V: TRBV19; size: -; D: -; length: 15; J: TRBJ2-7; DNA: TGTGCCAGTAGTATAGCCCCTTTCCCAACCTACGAGCAGTACTTC; CDR3: CASSIAPFPTYEQYF
V: TRBV12-5; size: -; D: -; length: 15; J: TRBJ1-1; DNA: TGTGCTAGTGGTTTGGTTCAGGGGCCGAACACTGAAGCTTTCTTT; CDR3: CASGLVQGPNTEAFF
V: TRBV11-2; size: -; D: TRBD2; length: 20; J: TRBJ2-5; DNA: TGTGCCAGCAGCTTAGAGGGACTAGCGGGAGGACCACCCCTCCAAGAGACCCAGTACTTC; CDR3: CASSLEGLAGGPPLQETQYF
V: TRBV7-9; size: -; D: TRBD2; length: 15; J: TRBJ2-5; DNA: TGTGCCAGCAGCCCCGGGGTAGCGGGGAGAGAGACCCAGTACTTC; CDR3: CASSPGVAGRETQYF
V: TRBV5-1; size: -; D: -; length: 16; J: TRBJ2-5; DNA: TGCGCCAGCAGAACCGCAGGGGTAGGGAACCAAGAGACCCAGTACTTC; CDR3: CASRTAGVGNQETQYF
V: TRBV7-2; size: -; D: TRBD2; length: 15; J: TRBJ2-7; DNA: TGTGCCAGCAGCCGACGACTAGCGGGAGGGCTCGAGCAGTACTTC; CDR3: CASSRRLAGGLEQYF
V: TRBV10-2; size: -; D: -; length: 14; J: TRBJ2-1; DNA: TGCGCCAGCATCAGGGGAGGAGTCGAGGGTGAGCAGTTCTTC; CDR3: CASIRGGVEGEQFF
V: TRBV6-6; size: -; D: TRBD1; length: 15; J: TRBJ2-7; DNA: TGTGCCAGCAGTTACTCCGGGACAGTCCCCAACGAGCAGTACTTC; CDR3: CASSYSGTVPNEQYF
V: TRBV11-1; size: -; D: -; length: 12; J: TRBJ2-1; DNA: TGTGCCAGCAGCTTATACAGCAATGAGCAGTTCTTC; CDR3: CASSLYSNEQFF
V: TRBV27; size: -; D: -; length: 17; J: TRBJ2-1; DNA: TGTGCCAGCAAAATACACCCCGGGACTGGCCGGACCAATGAGCAGTTCTTC; CDR3: CASKIHPGTGRTNEQFF
V: TRBV7-8; size: -; D: -; length: 15; J: TRBJ1-2; DNA: TGTGCCAGCAGCAGGGGGGCCCACCAGGGCTATGGCTACACCTTC; CDR3: CASSRGAHQGYGYTF
V: TRBV6-1; size: -; D: -; length: 12; J: TRBJ2-5; DNA: TGTGCCAGCTCCGGGCCCGAGTGGACCCAGTACTTC; CDR3: CASSGPEWTQYF
V: TRBV10-3; size: -; D: TRBD2; length: 14; J: TRBJ2-2; DNA: TGTGCCACGACTAGCGGGCTCAACACCGGGGAGCTGTTTTTT; CDR3: CATTSGLNTGELFF
V: TRBV6-5; size: -; D: TRBD1; length: 16; J: TRBJ2-7; DNA: TGTGCCAGCAGTTACCTCCCGGGACAGGGTGGGTACGAGCAGTACTTC; CDR3: CASSYLPGQGGYEQYF
V: TRBV5-1; size: once; D: TRBD2; length: 14; J: TRBJ2-5; DNA: TGCGCCAGCAGCTCTAGCGGGATCTCTGAGACCCAGTACTTC; CDR3: CASSSSGISETQYF
V: TRBV2; size: -; D: TRBD1; length: 15; J: TRBJ1-2; DNA: TGTGCCAGCAGTGAAACGACAGGGGGCGGCTATGGCTACACCTTC; CDR3: CASSETTGGGYGYTF
V: TRBV9; size: -; D: TRBD2; length: 14; J: TRBJ2-3; DNA: TGTGCCAGCAGCGTGACTAGCCACACAGATACGCAGTATTTT; CDR3: CASSVTSHTDTQYF
V: TRBV2; size: -; D: -; length: 13; J: TRBJ1-6; DNA: TGTGCCAGCAGGGAGGGTATCGGTTCACCCCTCCACTTT; CDR3: CASREGIGSPLHF
V: TRBV28; size: -; D: -; length: 17; J: TRBJ1-1; DNA: TGTGCCAGCAGTTTAGCTGGCAGGCGCACTGTGAACACTGAAGCTTTCTTT; CDR3: CASSLAGRRTVNTEAFF
V: TRBV6-4; size: -; D: -; length: 14; J: TRBJ1-4; DNA: TGTGCCAGCAGTGACCACAGGTGCGATGAAAAACTGTTTTTT; CDR3: CASSDHRCDEKLFF
V: TRBV2; size: -; D: TRBD2; length: 15; J: TRBJ2-1; DNA: TGTGCCAGCAGGACTTCTAGCGGGGGGTACAATGAGCAGTTCTTC; CDR3: CASRTSSGGYNEQFF
V: TRBV7-2; size: -; D: TRBD1; length: 13; J: TRBJ2-4; DNA: TGTGCCAGCAGCTTAGGGACAGGTGACATTCAGTACTTC; CDR3: CASSLGTGDIQYF
V: TRBV5-1; size: -; D: TRBD2; length: 17; J: TRBJ2-5; DNA: TGCGCCAGCAGTACCGTCCTAGCGGGGGGAACCCAAGAGACCCAGTACTTC; CDR3: CASSTVLAGGTQETQYF
V: TRBV28; size: -; D: TRBD2; length: 14; J: TRBJ2-7; DNA: TGTGCCAGCAGGTCTCCGGGACTAGTCCACGAGCAGTACTTC; CDR3: CASRSPGLVHEQYF
V: TRBV27; size: -; D: -; length: 17; J: TRBJ2-3; DNA: TGTGCCAGCAGTTTATGGCCGGGGAGTACTAGCACAGATACGCAGTATTTT; CDR3: CASSLWPGSTSTDTQYF
V: TRBV5-1; size: once; D: TRBD1; length: 15; J: TRBJ1-1; DNA: TGCGCCAGCAGCTCGACAGGGGCGGTGGGGACTGAAGCTTTCTTT; CDR3: CASSSTGAVGTEAFF
V: TRBV5-4; size: -; D: TRBD2; length: 16; J: TRBJ2-3; DNA: TGTGCCAGCAGCTCCGGGACTAGCGGGAGGGGGAATACGCAGTATTTT; CDR3: CASSSGTSGRGNTQYF
V: TRBV6-6; size: once; D: -; length: 13; J: TRBJ2-3; DNA: TGTGCCAGCAACACTTTCGGCGAAGATACGCAGTATTTT; CDR3: CASNTFGEDTQYF
V: TRBV7-9; size: -; D: TRBD1; length: 16; J: TRBJ1-1; DNA: TGTGCCAGCAGCTCCGGGACAGGGAAGGAGGACACTGAAGCTTTCTTT; CDR3: CASSSGTGKEDTEAFF
V: TRBV11-2; size: -; D: -; length: 13; J: TRBJ2-7; DNA: TGTGCCAGCAGCCCCCCCTATCCTCTGGAGCAGTACTTC; CDR3: CASSPPYPLEQYF
V: TRBV4-1; size: -; D: TRBD1; length: 15; J: TRBJ2-7; DNA: TGCGCCAGCAGCCAAGGGGCAGGGGGTAGGTACGAGCAGTACTTC; CDR3: CASSQGAGGRYEQYF
V: TRBV6-1; size: -; D: -; length: 15; J: TRBJ1-2; DNA: TGTGCCAGCAGGTCTGGCCGGGACACCGGCTATGGCTACACCTTC; CDR3: CASRSGRDTGYGYTF
V: TRBV6-5; size: -; D: -; length: 13; J: TRBJ1-1; DNA: TGTGCCAGCAGAAACAGGAGGAACACTGAAGCTTTCTTT; CDR3: CASRNRRNTEAFF
V: TRBV10-2; size: -; D: TRBD1; length: 15; J: TRBJ1-6; DNA: TGCGCCAGCAGGGAGACAGGGTCCAATAATTCACCCCTCCACTTT; CDR3: CASRETGSNNSPLHF